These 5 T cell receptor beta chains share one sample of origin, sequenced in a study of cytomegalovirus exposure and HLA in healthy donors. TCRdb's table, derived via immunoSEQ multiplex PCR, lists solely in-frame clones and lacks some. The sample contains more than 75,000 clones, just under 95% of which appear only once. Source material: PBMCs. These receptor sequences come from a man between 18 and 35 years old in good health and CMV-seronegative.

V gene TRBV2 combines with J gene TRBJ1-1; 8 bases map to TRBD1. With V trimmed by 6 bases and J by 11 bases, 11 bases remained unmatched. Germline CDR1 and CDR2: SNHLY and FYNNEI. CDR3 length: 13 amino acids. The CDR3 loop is CASRDQETGEAFF. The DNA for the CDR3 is TGTGCCAGCAGGGACCAAGAGACAGGGGAGGCTTTCTTT. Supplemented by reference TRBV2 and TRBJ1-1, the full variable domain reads EPEVTQTPSHQVTQMGQEVILRCVPISNHLYFYWYRQILGQKVEFLVSFYNNEISEKSEIFDDQFSVERPDGSNFTLKIRSTKLEDSAMYFCASRDQETGEAFFGQGTRLTVV.

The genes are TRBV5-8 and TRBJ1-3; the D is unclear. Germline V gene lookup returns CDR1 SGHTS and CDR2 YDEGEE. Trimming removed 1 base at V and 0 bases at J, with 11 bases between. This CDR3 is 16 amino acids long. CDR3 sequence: CASSLSGFSSGNTIYF. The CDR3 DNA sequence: TGTGCCAGCAGCTTGTCCGGGTTTAGCTCTGGAAACACCATATATTTT.

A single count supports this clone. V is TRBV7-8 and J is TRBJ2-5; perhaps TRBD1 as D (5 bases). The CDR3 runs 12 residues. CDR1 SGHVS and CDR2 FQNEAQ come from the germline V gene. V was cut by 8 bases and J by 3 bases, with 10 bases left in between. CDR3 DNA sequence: TGTGCCAGCCTTGCCAGGGAAGAGACCCAGTACTTC. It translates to CASLAREETQYF.

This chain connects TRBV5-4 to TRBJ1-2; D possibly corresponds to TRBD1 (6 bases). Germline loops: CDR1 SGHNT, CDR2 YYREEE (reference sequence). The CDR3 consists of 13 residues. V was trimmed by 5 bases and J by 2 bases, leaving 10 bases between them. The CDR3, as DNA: TGTGCCAGCAGTGATGGACAGAACTATGGCTACACCTTC. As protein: CASSDGQNYGYTF.

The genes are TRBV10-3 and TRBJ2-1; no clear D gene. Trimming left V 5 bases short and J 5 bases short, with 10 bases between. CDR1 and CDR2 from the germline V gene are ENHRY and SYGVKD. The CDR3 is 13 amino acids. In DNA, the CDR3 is TGTGCCATCAGTTCAACAGAAAACAATGAGCAGTTCTTC. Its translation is CAISSTENNEQFF.